A single sample is the source of the 22 T cell receptor beta chains below, sequenced in a study of T cells after yellow fever vaccination. MiXCR was run by TCRdb on the 5' RACE reads, yielding one entry per CDR3 protein. The sample shows 300,000 or so distinct CDR3 sequences, 10% to 15% of them seen only once. This specimen consisted of CD4+ T cells sorted from PBMCs, obtained 45 days after the yellow fever booster vaccination. The receptor set was obtained from a man aged 25-40 years who received the YFV17D yellow fever vaccine.

This clonotype was seen only a few times. The genes are TRBV7-8 and TRBJ2-3, with 10 bases fitting TRBD2. CDR1 is SGHVS and CDR2 is FQNEAQ in the germline V gene. The CDR3 extends over 17 amino acids. J gave up 0 bases and V 5 bases, and 8 bases lay outside the gene matches. In nucleotides, the CDR3 is TGTGCCAGCAGCCCCCGACTAGCGGGCTTAAGCACAGATACGCAGTATTTT. Its protein product is CASSPRLAGLSTDTQYF.

This clonotype was recorded a few times. This sequence joins TRBV12-3 or TRBV12-4 and TRBJ2-1; 7 bases are a match to TRBD2. Unmatched junction bases numbered 3, after V lost 3 bases and J lost 1 base. This CDR3 contains 15 residues. The CDR3 DNA reads as TGTGCCAGCAGTTTTGGTAGCGGGTCCTACAATGAGCAGTTCTTC. The encoded protein is CASSFGSGSYNEQFF.

This rearrangement joins TRBV4-3 to TRBJ2-1; the D gene is possibly TRBD2 (5 bases). Germline assignment: CDR1 LGHNA and CDR2 YSLEER. Deletions cut 1 base from V and 4 bases from J, with 17 bases between. This CDR3 has 17 residues. CDR3 sequence (DNA): TGCGCCAGCAGCCAAGTCATAACGGCAACGGGATACAATGAGCAGTTCTTC. Translation: CASSQVITATGYNEQFF.

The CDR3 loop is CSGLAGGPDTQYF. The CDR3 nucleotides are TGCAGCGGACTAGCGGGAGGGCCAGATACGCAGTATTTT. The rearrangement links TRBV29-1 to TRBJ2-3; TRBD2 aligns across 14 bases. CDR1 is SQVTM, CDR2 ANQGSEA, per germline. Trimming cost V 7 bases and J 4 bases; bases outside gene matches: 1. There are 13 residues in the CDR3.

The rearrangement joins TRBV20-1 to TRBJ2-7; either TRBD1 or TRBD2 may fit D (6 bases each). V lost 4 bases, J lost 5 bases, and 18 bases lay in between. Germline CDR1 DFQATT, CDR2 SNEGSKA (reference sequence). The CDR3 is 14 residues long. CDR3 coding DNA: TGCAGTGCTACCGGGGGCTCGGGTAGTAACGAGCAGTACTTC. This codes for CSATGGSGSNEQYF.

The chain combines TRBV7-2 with TRBJ2-4, with 10 nucleotides matching TRBD2. Trimming cost V 2 bases and J 14 bases; bases outside gene matches: 6. The V gene's germline CDR1 is SGHTA and CDR2 FQGNSA. The CDR3 consists of 13 residues. The CDR3 is CASSLKREGREYF. CDR3 DNA sequence: TGTGCCAGCAGCTTAAAGCGGGAGGGCCGGGAGTACTTC.

The V and J genes are TRBV5-1 and TRBJ2-1; D tentatively reads TRBD1 or TRBD2 (5 bases each). Looked up from germline, CDR1 is SGHRS and CDR2 is YFSETQ. The CDR3 spans 14 residues. The V and J ends lost 6 bases and 9 bases respectively, with 19 bases between them. The CDR3 bases are TGCGCCAGCACCCCCGGGACCCAAGGTGGTGAGCAGTTCTTC. This codes for CASTPGTQGGEQFF.

This clonotype showed up just a few times. V usage is TRBV5-1 and J usage is TRBJ2-3; 8 nucleotides align to TRBD2. The germline V gene has CDR1 SGHRS and CDR2 YFSETQ. The ends lost 0 bases at V and 3 bases at J; junction bases unmatched: 0. This CDR3 has 14 residues. The CDR3 is CASSLERETDTQYF. In DNA form, the CDR3 reads TGCGCCAGCAGCTTGGAGCGGGAGACAGATACGCAGTATTTT. The full variable domain, rest sourced from reference TRBV5-1 and TRBJ2-3, is KAGVTQTPRYLIKTRGQQVTLSCSPISGHRSVSWYQQTPGQGLQFLFEYFSETQRNKGNFPGRFSGRQFSNSRSEMNVSTLELGDSALYLCASSLERETDTQYFGPGTRLTVL.

This clonotype was picked up many times. The gene calls are TRBV7-9 and TRBJ1-1, with unresolved D. CDR1 and CDR2 from the germline V gene are SEHNR and FQNEAQ (reference sequence). This CDR3 spans 14 amino acids. V was clipped by 3 bases and J by 1 base, with 9 bases between them. This CDR3 is CASSFPQRNTEAFF. The CDR3 DNA is TGTGCCAGCAGCTTTCCACAGAGGAACACTGAAGCTTTCTTT. Full variable domain (remainder filled in from reference TRBV7-9 and TRBJ1-1): DTGVSQNPRHKITKRGQNVTFRCDPISEHNRLYWYRQTLGQGPEFLTYFQNEAQLEKSRLLSDRFSAERPKGSFSTLEIQRTEQGDSAMYLCASSFPQRNTEAFFGQGTRLTVV.

In its sample, this clonotype was seen many times. The chain has TRBV4-3 and TRBJ1-1; D not certain. CDR1 and CDR2 from the germline V gene are LGHNA and YSLEER. V was shortened by 0 bases and J by 4 bases, with 12 bases between the two germline ends. This CDR3 is 15 amino acids long. The CDR3 DNA sequence: TGCGCCAGCAGCCAAGATAATCGGCACCCCACTGAAGCTTTCTTT. Translating it yields CASSQDNRHPTEAFF.

As for this clonotype: One junction end disagrees with the germline gene, perhaps due to a read error. This sequence joins TRBV6-6 and TRBJ2-1, with unresolved D. Germline V lookup: CDR1 MNHNY, CDR2 SVGAGI (reference sequence). This CDR3 has 12 amino acids. Here the CDR3 DNA reads TGTGCCAGCAGTTGGGCTGGCAATAAGCAGTTCTTC. Protein sequence: CASSWAGNKQFF.

This clonotype has more than one count but fewer than ten. V is TRBV11-2 and J is TRBJ2-7, with D hard to call. The germline V and J ends were trimmed by 4 bases and 1 base, with 8 bases remaining between them. The CDR3 has 13 amino acids. CDR1 SGHAT and CDR2 FQNNGV come from the germline V gene. The CDR3 loop reads CASSSLGSYEQYF. In nucleotides, the CDR3 is TGTGCCAGCAGCTCGCTAGGGTCCTACGAGCAGTACTTC.

This clonotype showed up just a few times. This sequence joins TRBV29-1 and TRBJ2-3; perhaps D is TRBD1 or TRBD2 (5 bases each). Germline V CDR1 and CDR2: SQVTM, ANQGSEA. Trimming cost V 6 bases and J 2 bases, with 15 bases left between them. CDR3 length equals 14 residues. The CDR3 region is CSVAIRDPTDTQYF. CDR3 bases: TGCAGCGTGGCCATCCGGGACCCCACAGATACGCAGTATTTT.

The rearrangement joins TRBV7-2 to TRBJ2-2; D remains unclear. Germline CDR1 and CDR2: SGHTA and FQGNSA. The CDR3 is made up of 16 amino acids. The germline V and J ends were trimmed by 5 bases and 0 bases, with 13 bases remaining between them. The CDR3 loop reads CASSQNLNSNTGELFF. CDR3 DNA: TGTGCCAGCAGCCAAAACTTGAATTCGAACACCGGGGAGCTGTTTTTT.

This clonotype was seen ten or more times. The chain has TRBV7-2 and TRBJ2-1, with 13 nucleotides matching TRBD2. Trimming removed 7 bases from V and 8 bases from J; junction bases left unmatched: 8. The CDR3 runs 15 residues. Germline V gene data show CDR1 as SGHTA and CDR2 as FQGNSA. The CDR3 DNA reads TGTGCCAGCAATCCGGGACTAGCGGGAACCTATGAGCAGTTCTTC. Translation gives CASNPGLAGTYEQFF.

This clonotype has only a few counts. This sequence joins TRBV7-2 and TRBJ2-7; TRBD1 matches 9 bases. This CDR3 contains 13 residues. Germline loops: CDR1 SGHTA, CDR2 FQGNSA. V gave up 5 bases and J gave up 6 bases; unmatched junction bases: 5. The CDR3 DNA reads TGTGCCAGCAGCGGGACAGGGATGGCCGAGCAGTACTTC. Encoded protein: CASSGTGMAEQYF.

This clonotype was counted a few times. V and J are TRBV2 and TRBJ2-4; D is unclear. Germline V gives CDR1 SNHLY, CDR2 FYNNEI. The CDR3 extends over 16 amino acids. The V end was cut by 3 bases, the J end by 1 base, with 13 bases between. The CDR3 protein is CASSESRVVAKNIQYF. CDR3 DNA: TGTGCCAGCAGTGAGAGTAGGGTTGTTGCCAAAAACATTCAGTACTTC.

This clonotype has a count of ten or more. The chain couples TRBV12-3 or TRBV12-4 to TRBJ1-2; tentative D call: TRBD1 (5 bases). This CDR3 is built from 13 residues. The V end lost 7 bases, the J end lost 4 bases, and 13 bases lay between the germline ends. DNA of the CDR3: TGTGCCAGCAAGCCCAGGGAGAGCTATGGCTACACCTTC. Protein product: CASKPRESYGYTF.

V usage is TRBV20-1 and J usage is TRBJ2-7; 12 nucleotides align to TRBD2. Germline CDR1 and CDR2: DFQATT and SNEGSKA (reference sequence). The CDR3 has 15 amino acids. V lost 5 bases, J lost 2 bases, and 7 bases stayed unmatched. In DNA, the CDR3 is TGCAGTGCTCAACAACTAGCGGGAGGAACCTACGAGCAGTACTTC. Its protein product is CSAQQLAGGTYEQYF.

This clonotype has a handful of counts. The genes are TRBV5-1 and TRBJ2-1, with D unresolved. Trimming removed 1 base from V and 0 bases from J, with 11 bases in between. This CDR3 contains 16 residues. The germline V gene has CDR1 SGHRS and CDR2 YFSETQ. CDR3 protein: CASSLRSARSYNEQFF. The CDR3, as DNA: TGCGCCAGCAGCTTGAGGTCAGCCCGCTCCTACAATGAGCAGTTCTTC.

There are a few counts of this clonotype. The chain links TRBV5-1 to TRBJ2-2; 10 bases align to TRBD2. The germline gives CDR1 SGHRS, CDR2 YFSETQ. This CDR3 region has 16 residues. V shed 4 bases, J shed 7 bases, and the junction held 10 bases outside the gene matches. The DNA of the CDR3 is TGCGCCAGCAGCCCCAGCGGGAGGGCCGAAATCGGGGAGCTGTTTTTT. Protein sequence: CASSPSGRAEIGELFF.

This clonotype was seen many times. The rearrangement uses TRBV5-1 and TRBJ2-3; no clear D. Germline V gene data show CDR1 as SGHRS and CDR2 as YFSETQ. CDR3 size: 13 residues. V was cut by 0 bases and J by 4 bases, with 6 bases left in between. CDR3 sequence reads: CASSLAFADTQYF. CDR3 coding DNA: TGCGCCAGCAGCTTGGCCTTCGCAGATACGCAGTATTTT.